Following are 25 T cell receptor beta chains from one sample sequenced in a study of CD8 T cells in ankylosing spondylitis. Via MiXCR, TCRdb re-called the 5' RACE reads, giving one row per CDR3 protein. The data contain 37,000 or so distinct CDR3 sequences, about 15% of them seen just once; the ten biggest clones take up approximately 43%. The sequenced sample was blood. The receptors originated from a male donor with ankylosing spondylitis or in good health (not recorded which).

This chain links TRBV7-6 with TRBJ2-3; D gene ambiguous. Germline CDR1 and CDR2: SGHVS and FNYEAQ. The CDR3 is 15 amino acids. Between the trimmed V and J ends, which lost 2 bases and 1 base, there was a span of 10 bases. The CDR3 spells CASSLWQPGTDTQYF. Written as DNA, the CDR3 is TGTGCCAGCAGCTTATGGCAACCGGGCACAGATACGCAGTATTTT.

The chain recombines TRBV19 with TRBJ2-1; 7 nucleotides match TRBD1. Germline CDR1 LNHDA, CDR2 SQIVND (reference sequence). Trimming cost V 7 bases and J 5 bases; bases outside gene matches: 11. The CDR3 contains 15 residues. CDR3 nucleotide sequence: TGTGCCAGTAACAGGGGAAGAGCTCTGAACAATGAGCAGTTCTTC. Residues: CASNRGRALNNEQFF. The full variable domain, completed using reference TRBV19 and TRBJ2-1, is DGGITQSPKYLFRKEGQNVTLSCEQNLNHDAMYWYRQDPGQGLRLIYYSQIVNDFQKGDIAEGYSVSREKKESFPLTVTSAQKNPTAFYLCASNRGRALNNEQFFGPGTRLTVL.

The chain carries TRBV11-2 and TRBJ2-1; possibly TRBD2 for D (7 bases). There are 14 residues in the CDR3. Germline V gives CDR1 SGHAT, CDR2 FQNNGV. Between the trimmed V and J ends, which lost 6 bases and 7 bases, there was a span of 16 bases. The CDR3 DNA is TGTGCCAGCAGGGCATGGGGGAGGGGGAATGAGCAGTTCTTC. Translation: CASRAWGRGNEQFF.

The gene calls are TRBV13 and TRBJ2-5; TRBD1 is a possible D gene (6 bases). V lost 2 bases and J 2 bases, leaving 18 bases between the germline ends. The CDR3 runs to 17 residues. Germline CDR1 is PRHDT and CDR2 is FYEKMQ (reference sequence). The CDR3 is CASSLLREPRGQETQYF. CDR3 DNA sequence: TGTGCCAGCAGCTTATTGAGGGAGCCCAGGGGTCAAGAGACCCAGTACTTC.

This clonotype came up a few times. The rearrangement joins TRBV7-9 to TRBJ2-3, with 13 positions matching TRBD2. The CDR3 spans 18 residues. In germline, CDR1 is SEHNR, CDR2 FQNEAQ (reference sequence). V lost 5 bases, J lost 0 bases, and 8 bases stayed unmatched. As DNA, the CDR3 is TGTGCCAGCAGCGTCGGACTAGCGGGGGTCTCTAGCACAGATACGCAGTATTTT. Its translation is CASSVGLAGVSSTDTQYF.

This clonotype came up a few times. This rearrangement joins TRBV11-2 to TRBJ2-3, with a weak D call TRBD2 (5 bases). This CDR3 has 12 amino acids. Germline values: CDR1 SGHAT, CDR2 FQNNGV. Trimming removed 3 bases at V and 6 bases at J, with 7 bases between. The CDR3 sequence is CASSFLADTQYF. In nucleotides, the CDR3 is TGTGCCAGCAGCTTCTTAGCGGATACGCAGTATTTT. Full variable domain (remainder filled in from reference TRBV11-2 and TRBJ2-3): EAGVAQSPRYKIIEKRQSVAFWCNPISGHATLYWYQQILGQGPKLLIQFQNNGVVDDSQLPKDRFSAERLKGVDSTLKIQPAKLEDSAVYLCASSFLADTQYFGPGTRLTVL.

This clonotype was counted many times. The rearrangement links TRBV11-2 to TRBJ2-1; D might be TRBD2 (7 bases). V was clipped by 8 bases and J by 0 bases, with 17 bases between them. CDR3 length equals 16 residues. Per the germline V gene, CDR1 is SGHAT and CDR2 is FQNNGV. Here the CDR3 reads CASRGGTPYSYNEQFF. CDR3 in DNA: TGTGCCAGCCGCGGGGGCACACCCTACTCCTACAATGAGCAGTTCTTC.

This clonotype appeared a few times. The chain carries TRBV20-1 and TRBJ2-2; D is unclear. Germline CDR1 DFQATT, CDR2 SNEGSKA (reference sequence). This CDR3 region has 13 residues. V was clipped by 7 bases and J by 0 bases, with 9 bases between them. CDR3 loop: CSGAVTNTGELFF. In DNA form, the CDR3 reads TGCAGTGGGGCAGTTACGAACACCGGGGAGCTGTTTTTT.

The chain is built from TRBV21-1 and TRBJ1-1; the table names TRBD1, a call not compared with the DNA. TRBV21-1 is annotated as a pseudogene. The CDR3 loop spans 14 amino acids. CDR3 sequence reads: CASSSGGFPNEAFF. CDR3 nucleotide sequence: TGTGCCAGCAGCAGTGGGGGCTTTCCAAATGAAGCTTTCTTT.

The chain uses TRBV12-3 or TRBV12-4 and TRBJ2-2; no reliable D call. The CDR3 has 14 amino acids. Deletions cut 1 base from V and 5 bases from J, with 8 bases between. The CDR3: CASSLVSQTGELFF. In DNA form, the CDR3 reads TGTGCCAGCAGTTTAGTGTCACAGACCGGGGAGCTGTTTTTT.

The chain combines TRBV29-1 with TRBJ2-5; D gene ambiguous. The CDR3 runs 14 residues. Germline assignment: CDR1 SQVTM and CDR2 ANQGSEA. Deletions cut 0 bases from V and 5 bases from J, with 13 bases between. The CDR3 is CSVEEFPLGETQYF. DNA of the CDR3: TGCAGCGTTGAAGAGTTTCCCCTGGGGGAGACCCAGTACTTC.

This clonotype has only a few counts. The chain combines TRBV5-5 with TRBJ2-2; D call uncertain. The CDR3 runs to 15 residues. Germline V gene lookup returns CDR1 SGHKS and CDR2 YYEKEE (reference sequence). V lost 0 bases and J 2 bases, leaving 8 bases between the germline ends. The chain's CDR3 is CASSLALANTGELFF. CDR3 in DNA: TGTGCCAGCAGCTTGGCGCTGGCAAACACCGGGGAGCTGTTTTTT.

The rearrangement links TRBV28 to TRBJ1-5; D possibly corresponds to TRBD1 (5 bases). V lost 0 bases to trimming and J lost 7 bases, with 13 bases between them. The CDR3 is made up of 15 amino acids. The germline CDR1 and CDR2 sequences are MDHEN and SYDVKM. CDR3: CASSLWGSRGQPQHF. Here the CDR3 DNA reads TGTGCCAGCAGTTTATGGGGCTCCCGGGGGCAGCCCCAGCATTTT.

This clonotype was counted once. The chain's CDR3 is CASSPQGGGLYPNEQFF. CDR3 nucleotides: TGTGCCAGCAGCCCCCAGGGAGGAGGTCTTTATCCCAATGAGCAGTTCTTC. V usage is TRBV7-2 and J usage is TRBJ2-1; a possible D gene is TRBD2 (6 bases). The germline V and J ends were trimmed by 5 bases and 6 bases, with 23 bases remaining between them. The germline V gene has CDR1 SGHTA and CDR2 FQGNSA. CDR3 length: 17 amino acids.

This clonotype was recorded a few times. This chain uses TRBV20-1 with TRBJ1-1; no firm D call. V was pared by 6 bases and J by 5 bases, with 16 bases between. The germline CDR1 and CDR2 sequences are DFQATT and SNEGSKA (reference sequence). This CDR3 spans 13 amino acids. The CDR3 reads CSALGAGRTEAFF. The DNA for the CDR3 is TGCAGTGCCCTTGGTGCAGGTAGGACTGAAGCTTTCTTT.

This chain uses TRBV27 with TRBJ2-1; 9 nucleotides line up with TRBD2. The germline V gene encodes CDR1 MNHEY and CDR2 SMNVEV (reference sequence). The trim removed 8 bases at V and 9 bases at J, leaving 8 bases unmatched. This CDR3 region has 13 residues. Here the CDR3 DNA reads TGTGCCAGCGCTGGACTAGCGTTTCGTGAGCAGTTCTTC. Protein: CASAGLAFREQFF.

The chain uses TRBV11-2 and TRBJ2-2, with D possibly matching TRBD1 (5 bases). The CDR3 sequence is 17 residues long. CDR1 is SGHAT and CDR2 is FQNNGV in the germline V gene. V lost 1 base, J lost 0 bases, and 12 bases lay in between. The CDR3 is CASSLVGQLANTGELFF. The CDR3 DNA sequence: TGTGCCAGCAGCTTAGTAGGACAACTCGCGAACACCGGGGAGCTGTTTTTT. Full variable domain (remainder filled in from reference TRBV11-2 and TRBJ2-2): EAGVAQSPRYKIIEKRQSVAFWCNPISGHATLYWYQQILGQGPKLLIQFQNNGVVDDSQLPKDRFSAERLKGVDSTLKIQPAKLEDSAVYLCASSLVGQLANTGELFFGEGSRLTVL.

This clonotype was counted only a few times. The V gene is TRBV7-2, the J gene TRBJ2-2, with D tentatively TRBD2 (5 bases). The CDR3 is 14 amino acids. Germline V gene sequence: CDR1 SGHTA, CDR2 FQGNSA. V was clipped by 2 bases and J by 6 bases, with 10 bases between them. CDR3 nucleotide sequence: TGTGCCAGCAGCTTAAACGGGGTGGCCGGGGAGCTGTTTTTT. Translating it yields CASSLNGVAGELFF.

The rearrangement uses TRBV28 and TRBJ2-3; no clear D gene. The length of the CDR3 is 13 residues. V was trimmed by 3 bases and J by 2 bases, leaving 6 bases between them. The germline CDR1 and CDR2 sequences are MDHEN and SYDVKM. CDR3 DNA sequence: TGTGCCAGCAGTTTCCGGATCACAGATACGCAGTATTTT. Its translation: CASSFRITDTQYF. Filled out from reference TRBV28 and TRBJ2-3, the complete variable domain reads DVKVTQSSRYLVKRTGEKVFLECVQDMDHENMFWYRQDPGLGLRLIYFSYDVKMKEKGDIPEGYSVSREKKERFSLILESASTNQTSMYLCASSFRITDTQYFGPGTRLTVL.

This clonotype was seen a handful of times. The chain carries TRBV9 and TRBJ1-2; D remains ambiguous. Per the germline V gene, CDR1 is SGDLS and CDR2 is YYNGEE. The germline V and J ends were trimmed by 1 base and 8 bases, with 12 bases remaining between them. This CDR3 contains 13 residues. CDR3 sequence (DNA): TGTGCCAGCAGCGTATCTGTTGCCGGGGGCTACACCTTC. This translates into CASSVSVAGGYTF.

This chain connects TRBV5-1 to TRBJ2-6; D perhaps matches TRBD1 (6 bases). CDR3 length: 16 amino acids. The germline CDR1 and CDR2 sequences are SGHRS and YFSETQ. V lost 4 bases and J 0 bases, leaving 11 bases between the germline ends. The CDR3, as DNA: TGCGCCAGCAGCCCTAAGGGGGTCTCTGGGGCCAACGTCCTGACTTTC. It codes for CASSPKGVSGANVLTF.

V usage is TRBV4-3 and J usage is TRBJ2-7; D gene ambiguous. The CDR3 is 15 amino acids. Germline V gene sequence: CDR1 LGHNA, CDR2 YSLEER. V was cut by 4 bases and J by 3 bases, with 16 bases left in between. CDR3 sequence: CASSPHRVIVYEQYF. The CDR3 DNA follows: TGCGCCAGCAGCCCACATCGGGTAATCGTCTACGAGCAGTACTTC.

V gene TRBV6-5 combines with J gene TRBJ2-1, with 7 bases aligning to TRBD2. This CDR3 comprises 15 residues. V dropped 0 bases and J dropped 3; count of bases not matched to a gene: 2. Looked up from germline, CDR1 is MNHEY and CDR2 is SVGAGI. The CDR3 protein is CASSYSGRDYNEQFF. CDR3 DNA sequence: TGTGCCAGCAGTTACTCTGGGAGGGACTACAATGAGCAGTTCTTC.

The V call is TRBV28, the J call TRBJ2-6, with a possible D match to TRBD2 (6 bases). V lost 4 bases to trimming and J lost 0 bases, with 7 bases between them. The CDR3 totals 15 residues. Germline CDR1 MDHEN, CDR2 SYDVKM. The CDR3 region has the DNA TGTGCCAGCAGTTCCGGGGGCTCTGGGGCCAACGTCCTGACTTTC. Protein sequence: CASSSGGSGANVLTF.

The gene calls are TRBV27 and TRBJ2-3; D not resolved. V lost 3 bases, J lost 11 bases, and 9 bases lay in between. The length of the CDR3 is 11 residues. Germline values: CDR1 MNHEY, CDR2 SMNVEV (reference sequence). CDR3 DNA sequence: TGTGCCAGCAGTTTTTTGGAAAAGCAGTATTTT. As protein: CASSFLEKQYF.